The T cell receptor (beta chain) under discussion was sequenced for a study of T cells in Graves' hyperthyroidism and ophthalmopathy. Amplified TCR beta CDR3 regions came from RNA transcripts. A set of HTBI primers served as the primers for a first-round RT-PCR of the TCR CDR3. A single record per CDR3 protein comes from TCRdb applying MiXCR to the multiplex PCR reads. Of roughly 500,000 distinct CDR3 sequences in the sample, 40% to 50% were seen once. The V gene's germline CDR1 is SGHAT and CDR2 FQNNGV. Trimming took off 5 bases at V and 1 base at J, with 8 bases between the two ends. The length of the CDR3 is 14 residues.

The sequence came from an adult woman with Graves' disease, either hyperthyroidism or ophthalmopathy (not recorded which). V gene TRBV11-2 combines with J gene TRBJ2-2; maybe TRBD2 (6 bases). The sample comprised peripheral blood or thyroid tissue (not recorded which). The CDR3 protein is CASSRRGNTGELFF. In DNA form, the CDR3 reads TGTGCCAGCAGCAGGCGGGGGAACACCGGGGAGCTGTTTTTT.